Listed below are T cell receptor beta chains from one sample, sequenced in a study of blood T cells in healthy people across ages. From the 5' RACE reads, TCRdb called clonotypes with MiXCR, one entry per CDR3 protein. The table shows about 620,000 distinct CDR3 sequences, with 20% to 25% occurring only once. The sequenced sample consisted of blood. These receptors all come from a man aged 70-80 years in good health. Both conserved end residues are part of each CDR3. The D gene is left open where the match is weak. The size of a clone is reported for some rows only, either as once, few or many, or as a class for expanded clones.

v_gene,j_gene,abundance,d_gene,CDR3aa,CDR3nt
TRBV6-2/TRBV6-3,TRBJ2-3,few,TRBD2,CASSYRGLVTDTQYF,TGTGCCAGCAGTTACAGGGGACTAGTAACGGATACGCAGTATTTT
TRBV9,TRBJ2-5,once,TRBD2,CASSVATGGRGQETQYF,TGTGCCAGCAGCGTAGCTACTGGCGGGAGGGGGCAAGAGACCCAGTACTTC
TRBV2,TRBJ2-1,many,.,CASSDWTSSYNEQFF,TGTGCCAGCAGTGATTGGACATCCTCCTACAATGAGCAGTTCTTC
TRBV7-3,TRBJ2-2,.,TRBD2,CASSPGTSGSGKLFF,TGTGCCAGCAGCCCCGGGACTAGCGGTTCCGGGAAGCTGTTTTTT
TRBV29-1,TRBJ1-1,few,TRBD1,CSGRDRRNTEAFF,TGCAGCGGGCGGGACAGGAGAAACACTGAAGCTTTCTTT
TRBV10-2,TRBJ2-7,few,.,CASALTRPKPYEQYF,TGCGCCAGCGCGTTAACCAGACCGAAGCCTTACGAGCAGTACTTC
TRBV29-1,TRBJ1-1,once,.,CSVRLAGDTQYFGPGGAFF,.
TRBV5-1,TRBJ2-3,.,TRBD1,CASTARGQGVADTQYF,TGCGCCAGCACCGCCCGGGGACAGGGGGTAGCAGATACGCAGTATTTT
TRBV20-1,TRBJ2-5,many,.,CSPYQETQYF,TGCAGTCCCTACCAAGAGACCCAGTACTTC
TRBV7-9,TRBJ2-2,.,TRBD2,CASRPMGGGAAGELFF,TGTGCCAGCAGGCCCATGGGCGGGGGGGCCGCCGGGGAGCTGTTTTTT
TRBV18,TRBJ2-7,.,TRBD1,CASSPGQGDYEQYF,TGTGCCAGCTCACCGGGACAGGGGGATTACGAGCAGTACTTC
TRBV6-5,TRBJ2-2,.,.,CASSLVVVAGELFF,TGTGCCAGCAGTTTGGTGGTTGTGGCCGGGGAGCTGTTTTTT
TRBV18,TRBJ2-7,few,TRBD2,CASSPRMASGFNEQYF,TGTGCCAGCTCACCCAGGATGGCTAGCGGGTTCAACGAGCAGTACTTC
TRBV20-1,TRBJ2-1,.,TRBD2,CSARAPGLAYNEQFF,TGCAGTGCTAGAGCACCGGGACTAGCCTACAATGAGCAGTTCTTC
TRBV20-1,TRBJ2-1,.,TRBD2,CSATTSGTIEQFF,TGCAGTGCGACGACTAGCGGAACGATTGAGCAGTTCTTC
TRBV7-2,TRBJ1-1,few,.,CASSSQTAMNTEAFF,TGTGCCAGCAGCTCCCAGACAGCTATGAACACTGAAGCTTTCTTT
TRBV5-1,TRBJ2-1,.,.,CASGAVSSYNEQFF,TGCGCCAGCGGGGCGGTAAGCTCCTACAATGAGCAGTTCTTC
TRBV18,TRBJ2-5,few,.,CASSPSGAETQYF,TGTGCCAGCTCCCCCTCGGGGGCGGAGACCCAGTACTTC
TRBV29-1,TRBJ2-7,few,.,CSVDSGVCYEQYF,TGCAGCGTGGATAGCGGAGTGTGTTACGAGCAGTACTTC
TRBV7-9,TRBJ2-7,.,TRBD1,CASSPRQGADGEQYF,TGTGCCAGCAGCCCCAGACAGGGGGCTGACGGCGAGCAGTACTTC
TRBV4-1,TRBJ2-1,few,.,CASSQEFRYGENSYDEQFF,TGCGCCAGCAGCCAAGAATTCCGCTACGGGGAGAACTCCTACGATGAGCAGTTCTTC
TRBV3-1,TRBJ1-2,few,.,CASSRLNYGYTF,TGTGCCAGCAGCCGTTTGAACTATGGCTACACCTTC
TRBV12-3/TRBV12-4,TRBJ2-2,.,TRBD2,CASRLSASGRTGELFF,TGTGCCAGCCGATTGTCGGCTAGCGGGAGGACCGGGGAGCTGTTTTTT
TRBV20-1,TRBJ2-3,.,.,CSAWKYGADTQYF,TGCAGTGCTTGGAAATACGGGGCAGATACGCAGTATTTT
TRBV18,TRBJ2-1,.,.,CASSPYVFSTSNEQFF,TGTGCCAGCTCACCATACGTCTTCAGTACTTCCAATGAGCAGTTCTTC
TRBV2,TRBJ2-1,.,.,CASEQGRDNEQFF,TGTGCCAGCGAGCAGGGTAGGGACAATGAGCAGTTCTTC
TRBV5-1,TRBJ2-4,many,.,CASSFDPKNIQYF,TGCGCCAGCAGCTTCGACCCCAAAAACATTCAGTACTTC
TRBV11-2,TRBJ2-5,.,TRBD1,CASSKISADRVETQYF,TGTGCCAGCAGCAAAATATCCGCCGACAGGGTGGAGACCCAGTACTTC
TRBV20-1,TRBJ2-5,.,TRBD1,CSACDREETQYF,TGCAGTGCTTGCGACAGGGAAGAGACCCAGTACTTC
TRBV12-3/TRBV12-4,TRBJ1-5,.,.,CASSRDTSYYSNQPQHF,TGTGCCAGCAGTCGGGACACCTCCTACTATAGCAATCAGCCCCAGCATTTT
TRBV10-3,TRBJ2-5,few,.,CAISLATGTPQETQYF,TGTGCCATCAGTTTGGCCACCGGGACTCCCCAAGAGACCCAGTACTTC
TRBV2,TRBJ2-1,few,.,CASSEGTAGRTEQFF,TGTGCCAGCAGTGAGGGGACGGCAGGGAGAACTGAGCAGTTCTTC
TRBV20-1,TRBJ2-7,few,TRBD2,CSAFRLAGGPNEQYF,TGCAGTGCTTTCCGACTAGCGGGAGGGCCGAACGAGCAGTACTTC
TRBV7-6,TRBJ2-3,many,TRBD2,CASSPLAGVADTQYF,TGTGCCAGCAGCCCACTAGCGGGAGTAGCAGATACGCAGTATTTT
TRBV5-1,TRBJ2-7,.,.,CASSLEAGNYEQYF,TGCGCCAGCAGCTTGGAGGCAGGGAACTACGAGCAGTACTTC
TRBV24-1,TRBJ2-1,few,TRBD2,CATSDSLAGVINEQFF,TGTGCCACCAGTGATTCACTAGCGGGAGTTATAAATGAGCAGTTCTTC
TRBV5-4,TRBJ2-7,once,TRBD1,CASSLGGTTRTGGYEQYF,TGTGCCAGCAGCTTGGGAGGAACTACTCGGACAGGGGGCTACGAGCAGTACTTC
TRBV6-2/TRBV6-3,TRBJ1-1,.,.,CASRLGQGSVMNTEAFF,TGTGCCAGCCGCCTCGGGCAGGGGTCCGTAATGAACACTGAAGCTTTCTTT
TRBV2,TRBJ1-4,once,.,CASCEGKFDEKLFF,TGTGCCAGCTGCGAGGGGAAATTTGATGAAAAACTGTTTTTT
TRBV9,TRBJ2-7,many,TRBD1,CASSVSGTGNLLLSF,TGTGCCAGCAGCGTTTCCGGGACAGGGAATCTCTTACTATCCTTC
TRBV20-1,TRBJ2-7,.,.,CSARETGRPYEQYF,TGCAGTGCTAGAGAAACGGGGCGACCCTACGAGCAGTACTTC
TRBV7-9,TRBJ1-1,few,.,CASSSMGRNTEAFF,TGTGCCAGCAGCTCGATGGGGAGGAACACTGAAGCTTTCTTT
TRBV15,TRBJ2-3,few,.,CATSRLLGSTDTQYF,TGTGCCACCAGCAGACTTCTAGGGAGCACAGATACGCAGTATTTT
TRBV5-1,TRBJ2-1,many,TRBD1,CASSYGTGRNNEQFF,TGCGCCAGCAGCTACGGGACAGGGCGGAACAATGAGCAGTTCTTC
TRBV25-1,TRBJ2-7,.,.,CASSELDSYEQYF,TGTGCCAGCAGTGAATTGGACAGCTACGAGCAGTACTTC
TRBV3-1,TRBJ2-2,.,.,CASSHSKTGELFF,TGTGCCAGCAGCCATTCTAAAACCGGGGAGCTGTTTTTT
TRBV5-1,TRBJ1-2,few,.,CASSLAGVIYGYTF,TGCGCCAGCAGCTTGGCCGGTGTTATCTATGGCTACACCTTC
TRBV3-1,TRBJ1-2,many,.,CASSQTWLVEEGGYTF,TGTGCCAGCAGCCAGACTTGGCTAGTCGAGGAGGGTGGCTACACCTTC
TRBV20-1,TRBJ2-5,few,TRBD1,CSARTGGYQETQYF,TGCAGTGCTAGAACAGGGGGATACCAAGAGACCCAGTACTTC
TRBV6-5,TRBJ1-3,few,.,CASSPPGSGNAIYF,TGTGCCAGCAGTCCCCCGGGGTCTGGAAACGCCATATATTTT
TRBV10-2,TRBJ1-4,many,TRBD1,CASSAWTGDEKLFF,TGCGCCAGCAGTGCATGGACAGGGGACGAAAAACTGTTTTTT
TRBV12-3/TRBV12-4,TRBJ2-5,few,TRBD2,CASSLALAGVTETQYF,TGTGCCAGCAGTTTAGCCCTAGCGGGAGTAACAGAGACCCAGTACTTC
TRBV6-2/TRBV6-3,TRBJ2-7,few,.,CASSVDSYYEQYF,TGTGCCAGCAGTGTGGACAGCTACTACGAGCAGTACTTC
TRBV21-1,TRBJ1-4,.,.,CASSKEGLREKLFF,TGTGCCAGCAGCAAAGAAGGGTTAAGAGAAAAACTGTTTTTT
TRBV5-5,TRBJ2-2,.,TRBD2,CASSFKAGVVTGELFF,TGTGCCAGCAGCTTCAAAGCGGGAGTTGTCACCGGGGAGCTGTTTTTT
TRBV5-1,TRBJ1-4,.,TRBD1,CASSFDRGSNEKLFF,TGCGCCAGCAGCTTCGACAGGGGATCTAATGAAAAACTGTTTTTT
TRBV20-1,TRBJ2-1,.,TRBD2,CSASVAGIHNEQFF,TGCAGTGCTAGCGTAGCGGGAATTCACAATGAGCAGTTCTTC
TRBV21-1,TRBJ1-2,.,.,CASSKAYGDRFGYTF,TGTGCCAGCAGCAAAGCTTACGGAGACAGATTCGGCTACACCTTC
TRBV29-1,TRBJ2-7,few,TRBD1,CSGTTGTGNSYEQYF,TGCAGCGGGACGACCGGGACAGGAAACTCCTACGAGCAGTACTTC
TRBV7-3,TRBJ2-3,.,TRBD2,CTSSLAAGGPADTQYF,TGTACCAGCAGCTTAGCCGCGGGAGGGCCTGCAGATACGCAGTATTTT